Each of the 17 T cell receptor beta chains below was sequenced from the same sample in a study of Graves' ophthalmopathy and Graves' hyperthyroidism. TCR beta CDR3 regions were amplified from RNA transcripts. The library came from an HTBI-primed first-round RT-PCR and a second-round multiplex PCR. TCRdb re-derived calls from the multiplex PCR reads in MiXCR, one entry per CDR3 protein. Of 340,000 or so distinct CDR3 sequences in the sample, 15% to 20% were seen once. Specimen: peripheral blood. Receptors were obtained from an adult man with Graves' ophthalmopathy.

This clonotype occurred a few times. This may come from a read error, since a much larger clone is one base off. The CDR3 ends on some other residue instead of the conserved phenylalanine or tryptophan, so this is likely a read error. This chain joins TRBV15 and TRBJ2-7; D gene ambiguous. This CDR3 comprises 13 residues. Germline V gene data show CDR1 as LNHNV and CDR2 as YYDKDF (reference sequence). V lost 0 bases and J 3 bases, leaving 6 bases between the germline ends. The CDR3, as DNA: TGTGCCACCAGCAGAGAGGTTCACTACGAGCAGTACCTC. Translation: CATSREVHYEQYL.

The sample holds many counts of this clonotype. The genes are TRBV12-3 or TRBV12-4 and TRBJ2-2; possible D gene TRBD2, 6 bases. V shed 2 bases and J shed 2 bases, with 15 bases lying between them. CDR3 size: 17 residues. The CDR3 nucleotides are TGTGCCAGCAGTTTACAGAGCGGGTGGACCAACACCGGGGAGCTGTTTTTT. Amino acid sequence: CASSLQSGWTNTGELFF.

The V call is TRBV12-3 or TRBV12-4, the J call TRBJ2-2, with a tentative D call TRBD1 (6 bases). The CDR3 consists of 13 residues. The V end was cut by 6 bases, the J end by 7 bases, with 12 bases between. The CDR3 sequence: CASRIRGIGELFF. CDR3 DNA: TGTGCCAGCAGAATCAGGGGTATCGGGGAGCTGTTTTTT.

This clonotype appeared many times. V and J are TRBV20-1 and TRBJ2-2, with a weak D call TRBD2 (6 bases). CDR1 is DFQATT, CDR2 SNEGSKA, per germline (reference sequence). CDR3 length: 16 residues. The V gene lost 6 bases and the J gene lost 0 bases, with 17 bases spanning the gap. CDR3 sequence: CSARGGPNANTGELFF. The CDR3 nucleotides read TGCAGTGCGCGGGGAGGCCCCAACGCGAACACCGGGGAGCTGTTTTTT.

This clonotype was counted at least ten times. This sequence joins TRBV27 and TRBJ1-6, with 7 bases identical to TRBD1. V was pared by 6 bases and J by 0 bases, with 11 bases of the junction left unmatched. CDR1 and CDR2 (germline): MNHEY, SMNVEV (reference sequence). This CDR3 is 18 amino acids long. CDR3 protein: CASRGQGGTFSYNSPLHF. The CDR3 nucleotides are TGTGCCAGCAGGGGCCAAGGGGGCACTTTCTCCTATAATTCACCCCTCCACTTT.

This clonotype was counted a single time. The chain joins TRBV28 to TRBJ1-1; D call uncertain. This CDR3 is 12 amino acids long. V lost 6 bases and J lost 10, with 15 bases in between. The germline CDR1 and CDR2 sequences are MDHEN and SYDVKM. CDR3 protein: CASRHDPVGAFF. The DNA for the CDR3 is TGTGCCAGCAGGCACGACCCAGTCGGAGCTTTCTTT.

This clonotype was counted at least ten times. CDR3 region: CASSLDPGAYGYTF. CDR3 DNA: TGTGCCAGCAGCCTAGACCCTGGAGCCTATGGCTACACCTTC. The chain joins TRBV7-6 to TRBJ1-2; D unresolved. This CDR3 is built from 14 residues. Germline V gene lookup returns CDR1 SGHVS and CDR2 FNYEAQ. The germline V and J ends were trimmed by 5 bases and 4 bases, with 14 bases remaining between them.

This clonotype was seen repeatedly, ten times or more. V usage is TRBV11-2 and J usage is TRBJ1-5, with D hard to call. Per the germline V gene, CDR1 is SGHAT and CDR2 is FQNNGV. This CDR3 spans 17 amino acids. The V end lost 5 bases, the J end lost 2 bases, and 19 bases lay between the germline ends. The CDR3 DNA sequence: TGTGCCAGCAGCCTGGGGTCGGGCATCTACCGCAATCAGCCCCAGCATTTT. As protein: CASSLGSGIYRNQPQHF.

This clonotype was detected a few times. The gene calls are TRBV6-1 and TRBJ1-6; D might be TRBD1 (5 bases). The germline gives CDR1 MNHNS, CDR2 SASEGT. The CDR3 covers 13 residues. V lost 6 bases and J 14 bases, leaving 17 bases between the germline ends. Here the CDR3 DNA reads TGTGCCAGCAGCACCGGGACCATGGGCTCCCTCCACTTT. The encoded protein is CASSTGTMGSLHF.

Regarding this clonotype: An end of the junction differs from the germline gene, which may be a read error. The chain combines TRBV29-1 with TRBJ1-3; D not certain. Germline CDR1 reads SQVTM; CDR2 reads ANQGSEA. CDR3 length equals 14 residues. CDR3 in amino acids: CSVVDENSGNTISF. The CDR3 nucleotides read TGCAGCGTTGTAGACGAAAACTCTGGAAACACCATATCTTTT.

This clonotype was observed a handful of times. The V gene is TRBV12-3 or TRBV12-4, the J gene TRBJ1-1; TRBD1 matches 8 bases. This CDR3 has 16 residues. The V segment lost 4 bases and the J segment 7 bases; nucleotides outside the gene matches: 14. The DNA for the CDR3 is TGTGCCAGCAGTTGGGGGGACAGGAACCTGGACGATGAAGCTTTCTTT. Protein sequence: CASSWGDRNLDDEAFF.

This clonotype was picked up a small number of times. This sequence joins TRBV6-2 or TRBV6-3 and TRBJ2-7, with no clear D. Trimming took off 2 bases at V and 2 bases at J, with 13 bases between the two ends. CDR1 MNHEY and CDR2 SVGEGT come from the germline V gene. CDR3 length: 15 amino acids. The DNA for the CDR3 is TGTGCCAGCAGTTACATCCCGGGCCGACCCTACGAGCAGTACTTC. Translated: CASSYIPGRPYEQYF.

This clonotype has ten or more counts. The V and J genes are TRBV6-4 and TRBJ2-7, with a possible D match to TRBD2 (6 bases). Trimming left V 1 base short and J 1 base short, with 20 bases between. The V gene's germline CDR1 is MRHNA and CDR2 SNTAGT. This CDR3 contains 18 residues. CDR3 sequence: CASSDLTTAGRRSYEQYF. DNA of the CDR3: TGTGCCAGCAGTGACTTGACGACCGCGGGACGCCGATCCTACGAGCAGTACTTC.

Comment on this clonotype: Because the CDR3 is missing its conserved closing phenylalanine or tryptophan, this is likely a read error. The J gene is TRBJ1-1, the V gene TRBV12-3 or TRBV12-4; D is unclear. Trimming took 0 bases from V and 1 from J, leaving 3 bases between them. The CDR3 loop spans 13 amino acids. The CDR3 region has the DNA TGTGCCAGCAGTTTAGCACAGAACACTGAAGCTTTCTCT. Amino acid sequence: CASSLAQNTEAFS.

The rearrangement uses TRBV7-8 and TRBJ1-2; D is possibly TRBD1 (5 bases). The CDR3 is 15 amino acids. Trimming cost V 2 bases and J 4 bases, with 14 bases left between them. The germline CDR1 and CDR2 sequences are SGHVS and FQNEAQ. DNA of the CDR3: TGTGCCAGCAGCTTACTGAGGGGCGCGGGCTATGGCTACACCTTC. Its protein product is CASSLLRGAGYGYTF.

This clonotype was seen ten or more times. This rearrangement joins TRBV30 to TRBJ2-7, with a tentative D call TRBD1 (5 bases). Trimming pared 3 bases from V and 4 bases from J, leaving 22 bases between. There are 16 residues in the CDR3. CDR1 is GTSNPN, CDR2 SVGIG, per germline (reference sequence). CDR3 DNA sequence: TGTGCCTGGAGACCTGGAGTAGGTCAGGGCCGGTACGAGCAGTACTTC. Amino acid sequence: CAWRPGVGQGRYEQYF.

This clonotype was picked up many times. This chain uses TRBV18 with TRBJ1-2; D unclear. The ends were cut back, 2 bases at V and 4 bases at J, with 20 bases in the middle. This CDR3 region has 17 residues. CDR1 and CDR2 from the germline V gene are KGHSH and LQKENI. For the CDR3, the DNA is TGTGCCAGCTCACCAGGCCGTAGACAAAAATATCTCTATGGCTACACCTTC. Protein: CASSPGRRQKYLYGYTF. Supplemented by reference TRBV18 and TRBJ1-2, the full variable domain reads NAGVMQNPRHLVRRRGQEARLRCSPMKGHSHVYWYRQLPEEGLKFMVYLQKENIIDESGMPKERFSAEFPKEGPSILRIQQVVRGDSAAYFCASSPGRRQKYLYGYTFGSGTRLTVV.